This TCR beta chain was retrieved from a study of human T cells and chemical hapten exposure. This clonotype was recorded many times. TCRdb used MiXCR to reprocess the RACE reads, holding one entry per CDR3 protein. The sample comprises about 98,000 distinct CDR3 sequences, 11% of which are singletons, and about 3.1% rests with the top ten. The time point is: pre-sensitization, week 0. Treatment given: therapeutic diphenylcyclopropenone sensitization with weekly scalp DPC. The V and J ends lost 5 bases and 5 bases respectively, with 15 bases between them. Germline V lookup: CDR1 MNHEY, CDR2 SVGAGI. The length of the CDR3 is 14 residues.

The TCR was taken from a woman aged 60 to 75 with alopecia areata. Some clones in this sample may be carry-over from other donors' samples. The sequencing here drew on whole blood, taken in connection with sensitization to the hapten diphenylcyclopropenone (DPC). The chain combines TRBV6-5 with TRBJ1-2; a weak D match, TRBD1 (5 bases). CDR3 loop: CASSPSGDAYGYTF. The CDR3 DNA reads TGTGCCAGCAGTCCAAGCGGGGACGCTTATGGCTACACCTTC.